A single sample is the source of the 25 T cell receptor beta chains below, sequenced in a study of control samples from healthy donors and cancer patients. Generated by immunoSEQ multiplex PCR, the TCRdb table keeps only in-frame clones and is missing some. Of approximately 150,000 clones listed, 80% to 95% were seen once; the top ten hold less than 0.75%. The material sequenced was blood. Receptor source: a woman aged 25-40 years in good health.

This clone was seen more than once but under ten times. CDR3 loop: CATSASGGEADTQYF. The CDR3 DNA follows: TGTGCCACCAGCGCTAGCGGGGGTGAGGCAGATACGCAGTATTTT. The rearrangement joins TRBV15 to TRBJ2-3, with 10 bases that match TRBD2. The germline gives CDR1 LNHNV, CDR2 YYDKDF (reference sequence). V was clipped by 5 bases and J by 4 bases; unmatched bases: 6. The CDR3 is made up of 15 amino acids.

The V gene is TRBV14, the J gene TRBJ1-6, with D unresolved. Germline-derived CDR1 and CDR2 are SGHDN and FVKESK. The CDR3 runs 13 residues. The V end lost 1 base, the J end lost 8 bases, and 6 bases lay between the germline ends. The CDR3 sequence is CASSQAWDSPLHF. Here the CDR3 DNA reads TGTGCCAGCAGCCAAGCCTGGGATTCACCCCTCCACTTT.

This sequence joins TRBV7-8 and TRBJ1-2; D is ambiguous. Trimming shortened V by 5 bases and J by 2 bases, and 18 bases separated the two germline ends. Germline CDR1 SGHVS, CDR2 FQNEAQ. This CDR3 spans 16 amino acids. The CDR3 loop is CASSPLRGRENYGYTF. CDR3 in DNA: TGTGCCAGCAGCCCCTTGAGAGGGCGGGAAAACTATGGCTACACCTTC.

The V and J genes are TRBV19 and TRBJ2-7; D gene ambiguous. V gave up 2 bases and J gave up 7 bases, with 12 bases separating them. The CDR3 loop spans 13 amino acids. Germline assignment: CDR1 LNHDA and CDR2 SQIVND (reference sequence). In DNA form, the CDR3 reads TGTGCCAGTAGTATAAAGACCACTGGGGAGCAGTACTTC. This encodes CASSIKTTGEQYF. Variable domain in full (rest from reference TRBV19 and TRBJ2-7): DGGITQSPKYLFRKEGQNVTLSCEQNLNHDAMYWYRQDPGQGLRLIYYSQIVNDFQKGDIAEGYSVSREKKESFPLTVTSAQKNPTAFYLCASSIKTTGEQYFGPGTRLTVT.

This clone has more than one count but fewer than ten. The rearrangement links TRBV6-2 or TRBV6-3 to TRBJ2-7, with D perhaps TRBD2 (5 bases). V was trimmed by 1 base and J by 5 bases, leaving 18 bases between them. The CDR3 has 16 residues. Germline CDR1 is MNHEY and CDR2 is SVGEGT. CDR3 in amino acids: CASSYYFTEGWNEQYF. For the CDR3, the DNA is TGTGCCAGCAGTTACTATTTTACCGAGGGTTGGAACGAGCAGTACTTC.

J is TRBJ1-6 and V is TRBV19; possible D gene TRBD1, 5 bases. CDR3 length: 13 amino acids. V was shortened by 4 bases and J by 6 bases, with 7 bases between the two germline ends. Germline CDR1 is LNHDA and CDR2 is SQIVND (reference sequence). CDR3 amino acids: CASSNRGNSPLHF. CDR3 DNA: TGTGCCAGTAGTAATAGGGGTAATTCACCCCTCCACTTT. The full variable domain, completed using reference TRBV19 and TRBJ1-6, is DGGITQSPKYLFRKEGQNVTLSCEQNLNHDAMYWYRQDPGQGLRLIYYSQIVNDFQKGDIAEGYSVSREKKESFPLTVTSAQKNPTAFYLCASSNRGNSPLHFGNGTRLTVT.

The CDR3 DNA is TGTGCCAGCAGTTACTCGGGCGGGTCCCAGTATTTT. Its translation is CASSYSGGSQYF. The chain is built from TRBV6-5 and TRBJ2-3, with a weak D call TRBD2 (5 bases). In germline, CDR1 is MNHEY, CDR2 SVGAGI. The CDR3 loop spans 12 amino acids. Trimming removed 0 bases from V and 12 bases from J, with 10 bases in between.

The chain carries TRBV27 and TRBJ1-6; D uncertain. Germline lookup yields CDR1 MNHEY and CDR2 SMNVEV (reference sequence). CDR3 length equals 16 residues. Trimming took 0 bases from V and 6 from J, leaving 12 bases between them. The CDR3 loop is CASSLSLGGGNSPLHF. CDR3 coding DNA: TGTGCCAGCAGTTTATCCCTTGGCGGTGGTAATTCACCCCTCCACTTT.

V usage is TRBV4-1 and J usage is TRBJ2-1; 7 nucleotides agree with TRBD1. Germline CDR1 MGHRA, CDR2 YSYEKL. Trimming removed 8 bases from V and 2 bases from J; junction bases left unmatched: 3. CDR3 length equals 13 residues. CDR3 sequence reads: CASGTEPYNEQFF. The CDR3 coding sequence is TGCGCCAGCGGGACAGAACCCTACAATGAGCAGTTCTTC.

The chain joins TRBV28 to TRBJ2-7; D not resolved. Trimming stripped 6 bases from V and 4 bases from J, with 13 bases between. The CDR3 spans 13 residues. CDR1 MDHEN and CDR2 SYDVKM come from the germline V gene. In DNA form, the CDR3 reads TGTGCCAGCAGCCCCACTCCAGGATACGAGCAGTACTTC. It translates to CASSPTPGYEQYF.

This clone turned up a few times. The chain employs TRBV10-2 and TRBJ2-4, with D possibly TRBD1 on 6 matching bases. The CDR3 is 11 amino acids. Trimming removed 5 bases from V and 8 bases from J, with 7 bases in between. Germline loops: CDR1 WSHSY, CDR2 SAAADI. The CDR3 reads CASSTGYIQYF. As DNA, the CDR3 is TGCGCCAGCAGTACAGGGTACATTCAGTACTTC.

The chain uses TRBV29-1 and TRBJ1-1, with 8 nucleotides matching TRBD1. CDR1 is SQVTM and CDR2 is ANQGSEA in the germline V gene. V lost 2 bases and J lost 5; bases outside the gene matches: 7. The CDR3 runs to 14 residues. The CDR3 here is CSVELSGGWTEAFF. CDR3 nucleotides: TGCAGCGTTGAACTGTCAGGGGGCTGGACTGAAGCTTTCTTT.

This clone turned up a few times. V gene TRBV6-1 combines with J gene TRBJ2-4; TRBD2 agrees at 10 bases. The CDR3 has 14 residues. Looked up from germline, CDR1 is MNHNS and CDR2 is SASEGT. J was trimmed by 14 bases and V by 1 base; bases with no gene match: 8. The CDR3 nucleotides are TGTGCCAGCAGTGAAGAACTAGCGGGGTCTGGGAAGTACTTC. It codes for CASSEELAGSGKYF.

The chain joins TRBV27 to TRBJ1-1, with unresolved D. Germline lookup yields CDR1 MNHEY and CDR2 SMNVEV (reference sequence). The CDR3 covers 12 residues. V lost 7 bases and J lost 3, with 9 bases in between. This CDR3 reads CASMRDYTEAFF. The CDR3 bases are TGTGCCAGCATGCGAGACTACACTGAAGCTTTCTTT.

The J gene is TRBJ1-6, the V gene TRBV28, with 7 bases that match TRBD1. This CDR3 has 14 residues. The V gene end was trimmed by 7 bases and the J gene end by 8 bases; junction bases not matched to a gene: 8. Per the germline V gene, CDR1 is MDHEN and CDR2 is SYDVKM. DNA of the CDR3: TGTGCCAGCACCCCCGGGACAGATCATTCACCCCTCCACTTT. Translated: CASTPGTDHSPLHF.

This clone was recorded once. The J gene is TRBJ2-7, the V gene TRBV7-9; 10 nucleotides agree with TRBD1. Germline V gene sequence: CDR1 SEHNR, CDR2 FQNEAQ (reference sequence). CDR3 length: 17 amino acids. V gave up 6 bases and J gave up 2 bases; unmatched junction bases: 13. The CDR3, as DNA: TGTGCCAGCAGTTCTCGTAGGACAGGGGGAGTTGCCTACGAGCAGTACTTC. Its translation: CASSSRRTGGVAYEQYF.

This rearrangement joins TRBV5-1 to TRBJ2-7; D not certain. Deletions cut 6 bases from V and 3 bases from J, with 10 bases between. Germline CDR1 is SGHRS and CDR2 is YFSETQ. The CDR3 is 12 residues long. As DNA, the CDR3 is TGCGCCAGCAAGGCAACCAGCTACGAGCAGTACTTC. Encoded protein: CASKATSYEQYF.

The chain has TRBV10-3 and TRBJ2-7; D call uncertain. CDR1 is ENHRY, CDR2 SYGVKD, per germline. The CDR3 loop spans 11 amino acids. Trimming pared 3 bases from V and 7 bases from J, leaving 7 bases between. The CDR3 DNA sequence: TGTGCCATCAGTGATAGTCAAGAGCAGTACTTC. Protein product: CAISDSQEQYF.

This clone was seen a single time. As DNA, the CDR3 is TGTGCCAGCAGTTTCCCCACGGCGGGAGTCCCCTACAATGAGCAGTTCTTC. Its translation: CASSFPTAGVPYNEQFF. The chain employs TRBV28 and TRBJ2-1; 7 nucleotides line up with TRBD2. Trimming removed 3 bases from V and 2 bases from J; junction bases left unmatched: 10. The length of the CDR3 is 17 residues. Germline-derived CDR1 and CDR2 are MDHEN and SYDVKM. The whole variable domain, remainder taken from reference TRBV28 and TRBJ2-1, is DVKVTQSSRYLVKRTGEKVFLECVQDMDHENMFWYRQDPGLGLRLIYFSYDVKMKEKGDIPEGYSVSREKKERFSLILESASTNQTSMYLCASSFPTAGVPYNEQFFGPGTRLTVL.

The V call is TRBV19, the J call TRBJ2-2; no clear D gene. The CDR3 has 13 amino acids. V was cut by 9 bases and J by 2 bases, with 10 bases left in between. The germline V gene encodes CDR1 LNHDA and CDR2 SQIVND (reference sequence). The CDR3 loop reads CASGPPNTGELFF. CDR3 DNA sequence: TGTGCCAGCGGTCCTCCAAACACCGGGGAGCTGTTTTTT.

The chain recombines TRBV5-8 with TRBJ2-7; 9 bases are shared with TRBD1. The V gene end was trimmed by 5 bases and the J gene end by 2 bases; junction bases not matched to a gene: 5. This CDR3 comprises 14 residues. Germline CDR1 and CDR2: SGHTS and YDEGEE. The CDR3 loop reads CASRWGQGAYEQYF. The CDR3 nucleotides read TGTGCCAGCAGGTGGGGACAGGGCGCCTACGAGCAGTACTTC.

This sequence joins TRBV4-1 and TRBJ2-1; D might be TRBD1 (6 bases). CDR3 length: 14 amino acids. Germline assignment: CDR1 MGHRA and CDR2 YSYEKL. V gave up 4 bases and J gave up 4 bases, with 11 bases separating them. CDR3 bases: TGCGCCAGCAGCCTTAGGGACATGTACAATGAGCAGTTCTTC. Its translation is CASSLRDMYNEQFF.

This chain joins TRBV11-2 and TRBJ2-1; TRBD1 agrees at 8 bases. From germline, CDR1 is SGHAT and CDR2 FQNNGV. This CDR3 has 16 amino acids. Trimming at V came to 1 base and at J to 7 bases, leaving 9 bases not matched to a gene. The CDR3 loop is CASSLVGTGLLNEQFF. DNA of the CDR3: TGTGCCAGCAGCTTAGTCGGGACAGGCCTCCTGAATGAGCAGTTCTTC. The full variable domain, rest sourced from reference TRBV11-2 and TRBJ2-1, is EAGVAQSPRYKIIEKRQSVAFWCNPISGHATLYWYQQILGQGPKLLIQFQNNGVVDDSQLPKDRFSAERLKGVDSTLKIQPAKLEDSAVYLCASSLVGTGLLNEQFFGPGTRLTVL.

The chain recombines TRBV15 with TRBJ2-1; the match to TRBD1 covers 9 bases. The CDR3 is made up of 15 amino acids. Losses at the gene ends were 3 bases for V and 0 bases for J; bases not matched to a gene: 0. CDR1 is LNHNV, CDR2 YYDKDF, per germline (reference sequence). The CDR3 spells CATSRGQGSYNEQFF. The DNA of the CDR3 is TGTGCCACCAGCAGGGGACAGGGCTCCTACAATGAGCAGTTCTTC.

CDR3 protein: CATSEMGLAGGRNEQFF. The CDR3 DNA reads TGTGCCACCAGTGAGATGGGACTAGCGGGAGGAAGGAATGAGCAGTTCTTC. The rearrangement uses TRBV24-1 and TRBJ2-1; 15 bases agree with TRBD2. Germline trimming cut 4 bases from V and 7 bases from J; bases unmatched to any gene: 7. This CDR3 spans 17 amino acids. Per the germline V gene, CDR1 is KGHDR and CDR2 is SFDVKD.